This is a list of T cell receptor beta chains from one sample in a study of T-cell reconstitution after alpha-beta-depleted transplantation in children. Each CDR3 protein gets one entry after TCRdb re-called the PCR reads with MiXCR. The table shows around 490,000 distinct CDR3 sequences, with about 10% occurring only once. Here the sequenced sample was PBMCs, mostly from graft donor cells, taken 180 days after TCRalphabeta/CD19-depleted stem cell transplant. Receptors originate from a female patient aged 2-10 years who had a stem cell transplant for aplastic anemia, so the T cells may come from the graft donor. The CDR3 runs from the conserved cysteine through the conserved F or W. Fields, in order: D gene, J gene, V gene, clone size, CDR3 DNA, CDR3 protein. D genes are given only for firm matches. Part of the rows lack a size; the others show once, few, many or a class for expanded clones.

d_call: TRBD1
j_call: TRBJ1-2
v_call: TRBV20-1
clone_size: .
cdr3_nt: TGCAGTGCTAGCACGGGACAGAGCTATGGCTACACCTTC
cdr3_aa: CSASTGQSYGYTF

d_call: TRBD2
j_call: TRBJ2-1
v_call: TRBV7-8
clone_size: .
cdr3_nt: TGTGCCAGCAGCCTACGGGCTAGCGGGATGAGGAATGAGCAGTTCTTC
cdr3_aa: CASSLRASGMRNEQFF

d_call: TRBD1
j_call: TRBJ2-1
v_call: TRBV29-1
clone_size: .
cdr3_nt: TGCAGCGTTGAATCGGAAGAGGGGGCCAATGAGCAGTTCTTC
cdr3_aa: CSVESEEGANEQFF

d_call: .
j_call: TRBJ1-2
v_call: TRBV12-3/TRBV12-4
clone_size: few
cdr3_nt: TGTGCCAGCAGTTTGACAGTAAACTATGGCTACACCTTC
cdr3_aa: CASSLTVNYGYTF

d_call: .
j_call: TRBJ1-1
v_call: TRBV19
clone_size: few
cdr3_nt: TGTGCCAGTAGTATGGGACGCAGGGAAGGCACTGAAGCTTTCTTT
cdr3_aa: CASSMGRREGTEAFF

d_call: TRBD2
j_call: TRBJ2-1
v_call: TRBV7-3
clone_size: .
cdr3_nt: TGTGCCAGCAGCTTTACTAGCGGGAGTATCCATGAGCAGTTCTTC
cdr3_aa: CASSFTSGSIHEQFF

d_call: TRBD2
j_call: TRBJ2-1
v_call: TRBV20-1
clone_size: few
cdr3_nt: TGCAGTGCTTCTCGCGGACTAGCGGGATTCGATGAGCAGTTCTTC
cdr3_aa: CSASRGLAGFDEQFF

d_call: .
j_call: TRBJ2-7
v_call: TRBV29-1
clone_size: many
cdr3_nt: TGCAGCGTCGCCCCCGGGACCGAGACCTACGAGCAGTACTTC
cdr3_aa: CSVAPGTETYEQYF

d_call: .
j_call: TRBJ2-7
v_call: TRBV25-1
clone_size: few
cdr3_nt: TGTGCCAGCAGTGAATCGGGAAAACCCTCCCACGAGCAGTACTTC
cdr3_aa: CASSESGKPSHEQYF

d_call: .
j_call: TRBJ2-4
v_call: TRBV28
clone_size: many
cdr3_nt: TGTGCCAGCAGTGTGACAGGGAGGAACATTCAGTACTTC
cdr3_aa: CASSVTGRNIQYF

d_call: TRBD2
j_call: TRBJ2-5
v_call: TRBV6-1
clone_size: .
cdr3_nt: TGTGCCAGCACCAAGGCCCCATCGACTAGCGGAACAGAGACCCAGTACTTC
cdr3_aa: CASTKAPSTSGTETQYF

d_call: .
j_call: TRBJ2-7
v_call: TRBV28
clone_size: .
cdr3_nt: TGTGCCAGCAGTCCTATCCGGGACTCCTCCTACGAGCAGTACTTC
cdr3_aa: CASSPIRDSSYEQYF

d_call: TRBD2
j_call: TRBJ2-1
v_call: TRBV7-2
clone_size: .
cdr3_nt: TGTGCCAGCAGCTTTACGACTAGCGGGTTCCGCCCGTTCTTC
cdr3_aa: CASSFTTSGFRPFF

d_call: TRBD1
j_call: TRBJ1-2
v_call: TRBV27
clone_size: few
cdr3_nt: TGTGCCAGCAGTTTAGTACAGGGGGTCGGGGGTGGCTACACCTTC
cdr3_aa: CASSLVQGVGGGYTF

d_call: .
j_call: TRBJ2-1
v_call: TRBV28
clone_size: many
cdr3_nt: TGTGCCAGCAGTTTTCGAGGGGGGTACAATGAGCAGTTCTTC
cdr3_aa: CASSFRGGYNEQFF

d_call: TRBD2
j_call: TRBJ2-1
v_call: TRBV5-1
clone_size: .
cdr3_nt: TGCGCCAGCAGCTTGGGACTAGCGGGAGCCGGCGACAATGAGCAGTTCTTC
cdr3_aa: CASSLGLAGAGDNEQFF

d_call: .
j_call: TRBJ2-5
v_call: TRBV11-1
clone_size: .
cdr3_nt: TGTGCCAGCAGCCCACCCTCCTCCGGGCCGCAAGAGACCCAGTACTTC
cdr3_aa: CASSPPSSGPQETQYF

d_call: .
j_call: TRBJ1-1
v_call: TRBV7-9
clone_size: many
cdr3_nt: TGTGCCAGCAGCCGAACCAGGGAGGCGAACACTGAAGCTTTCTTT
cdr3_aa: CASSRTREANTEAFF

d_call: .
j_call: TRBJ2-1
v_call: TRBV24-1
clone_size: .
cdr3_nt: TGTGCCACCAGTGATTTGCCCCGTCCCTCCTACAATGAGCAGTTCTTC
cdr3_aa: CATSDLPRPSYNEQFF

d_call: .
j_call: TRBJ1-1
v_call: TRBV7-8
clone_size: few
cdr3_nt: TGTGCCAGCAGCCTCGGGACACACCAGAGGAGGGCTTTCTTT
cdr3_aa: CASSLGTHQRRAFF

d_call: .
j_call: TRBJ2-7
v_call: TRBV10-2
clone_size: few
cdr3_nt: TGCGCCAGCAGCCCCAGGAGGGACACCACTTACGAGCAGTACTTC
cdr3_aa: CASSPRRDTTYEQYF

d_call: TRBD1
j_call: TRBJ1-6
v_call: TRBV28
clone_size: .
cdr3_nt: TGTGCCAGCAGGAGACAGGGCCCGCCCTATAATTCACCCCTCCACTTT
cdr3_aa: CASRRQGPPYNSPLHF

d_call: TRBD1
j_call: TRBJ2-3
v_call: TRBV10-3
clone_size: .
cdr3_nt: TGTGCCATCAGGACAGGGGGCGTGAGCACAGATACGCAGTATTTT
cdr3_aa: CAIRTGGVSTDTQYF

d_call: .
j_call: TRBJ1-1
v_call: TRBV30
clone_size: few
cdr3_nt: TGTGCCTGGAGTGTACGGGGTAGGACTGAAGCTTTCTTT
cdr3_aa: CAWSVRGRTEAFF

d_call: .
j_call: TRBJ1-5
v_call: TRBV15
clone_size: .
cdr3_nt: TGTGCCACCAGCAGAGATGGGGGCACCATCAATCAGCCCCAGCATTTT
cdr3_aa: CATSRDGGTINQPQHF

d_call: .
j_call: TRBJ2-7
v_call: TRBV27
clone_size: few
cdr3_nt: TGTGCCAGCAGTACCCAACCCTACGAGCAGTACTTC
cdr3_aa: CASSTQPYEQYF

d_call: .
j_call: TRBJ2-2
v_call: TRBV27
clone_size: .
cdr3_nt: TGTGCCAGCAGTTTATTAGGGGCCCAGGAGCTGTTTTTT
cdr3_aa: CASSLLGAQELFF

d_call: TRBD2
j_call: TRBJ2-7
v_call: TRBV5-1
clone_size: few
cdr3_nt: TGCGCCAGCAGCTTGGGCGGGAGGGCCTACGAGCAGTACTTC
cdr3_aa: CASSLGGRAYEQYF

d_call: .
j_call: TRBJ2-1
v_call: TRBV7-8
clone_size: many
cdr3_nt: TGTGCCAGCAGTTACCTTCGCAATGAGCAGTTCTTC
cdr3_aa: CASSYLRNEQFF

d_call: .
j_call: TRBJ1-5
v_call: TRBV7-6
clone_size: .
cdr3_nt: TGTGCCAGCAGCTTAGCCCCGGGACACTATAGCAATCAGCCCCAGCATTTT
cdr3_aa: CASSLAPGHYSNQPQHF

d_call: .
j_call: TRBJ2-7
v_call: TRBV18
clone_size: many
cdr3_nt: TGTGCCAGCTCACCAGAGAACGAGCAGTACTTC
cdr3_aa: CASSPENEQYF

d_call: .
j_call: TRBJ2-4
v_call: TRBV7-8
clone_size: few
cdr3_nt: TGTGCCAGCAGCTTCGGGGGCACAGGCATTCAGTACTTC
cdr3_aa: CASSFGGTGIQYF

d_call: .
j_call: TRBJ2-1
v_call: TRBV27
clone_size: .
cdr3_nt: TGTGCCAGCAGCACCGGGACTCTCTCCTACAATGAGCAGTTCTTC
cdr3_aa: CASSTGTLSYNEQFF

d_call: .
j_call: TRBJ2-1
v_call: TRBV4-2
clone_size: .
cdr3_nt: TGTGCCAGCAGCCAAGATGGGGGGCCTCCATACAATGAGCAGTTCTTC
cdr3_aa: CASSQDGGPPYNEQFF

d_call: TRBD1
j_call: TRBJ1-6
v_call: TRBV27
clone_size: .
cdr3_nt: TGTGCCAGCAGTTTATCCACAGGGGGCTACCCACCCCTCCACTTT
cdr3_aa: CASSLSTGGYPPLHF

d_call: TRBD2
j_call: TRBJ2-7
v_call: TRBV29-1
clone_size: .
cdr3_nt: TGCAGCGTCGCCTGGGGACTAGCGGGAGCGGGGGAGCAGTACTTC
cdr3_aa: CSVAWGLAGAGEQYF

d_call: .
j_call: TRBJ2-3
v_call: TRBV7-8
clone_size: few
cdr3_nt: TGTGCCAGCAGCTTAGGGAACGAGGATACGCAGTATTTT
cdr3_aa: CASSLGNEDTQYF

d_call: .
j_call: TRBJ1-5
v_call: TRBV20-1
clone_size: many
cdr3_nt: TGCAGTGCTAGACAAGGACAGCGCAATCAGCCCCAGCATTTT
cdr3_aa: CSARQGQRNQPQHF

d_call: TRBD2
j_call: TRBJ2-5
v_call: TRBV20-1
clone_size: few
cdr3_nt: TGCAGTGCCGTCGAACTAGCGGGGTACCAAGAGACCCAGTACTTC
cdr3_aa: CSAVELAGYQETQYF

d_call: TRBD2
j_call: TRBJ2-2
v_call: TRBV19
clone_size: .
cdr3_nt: TGTGCCAGTAGTAACAAGGGACTAGCGGGAGAAACCGGGGAGCTGTTTTTT
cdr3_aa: CASSNKGLAGETGELFF

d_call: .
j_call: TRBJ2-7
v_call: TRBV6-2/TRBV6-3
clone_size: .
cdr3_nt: TGTGCCAGCAGTTACTCATGGGACCCCTCCTACGAGCAGTACTTC
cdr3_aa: CASSYSWDPSYEQYF

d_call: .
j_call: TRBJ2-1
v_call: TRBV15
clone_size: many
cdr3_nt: TGTGCCACCAGAGGCCAGTTGGGGCAGTTCTTC
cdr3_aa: CATRGQLGQFF

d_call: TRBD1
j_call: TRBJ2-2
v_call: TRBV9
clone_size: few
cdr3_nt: TGTGCCAGCAGCGGGACAGGGGGCAATAACGGGGAGCTGTTTTTT
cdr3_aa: CASSGTGGNNGELFF

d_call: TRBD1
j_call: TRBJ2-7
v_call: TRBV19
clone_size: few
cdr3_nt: TGTGCCAGTAGTTGGGCACAGGGGACCTACGAGCAGTACTTC
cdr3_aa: CASSWAQGTYEQYF

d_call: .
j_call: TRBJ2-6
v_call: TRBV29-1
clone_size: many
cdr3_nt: TGCAGCGTTGAAGAAGAGTGGACTGGGGCCAACGTCCTGACTTTC
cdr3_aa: CSVEEEWTGANVLTF

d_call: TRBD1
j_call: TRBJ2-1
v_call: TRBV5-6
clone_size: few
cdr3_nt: TGTGCCAGCAGCTCGGGACAGGTCAATGAGCAGTTCTTC
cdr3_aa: CASSSGQVNEQFF

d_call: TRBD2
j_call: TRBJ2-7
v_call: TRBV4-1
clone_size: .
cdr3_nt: TGCGCCAGCAGCCAAGATCTGGCTAGCGGGAGGTCCTACGAGCAGTACTTC
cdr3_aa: CASSQDLASGRSYEQYF

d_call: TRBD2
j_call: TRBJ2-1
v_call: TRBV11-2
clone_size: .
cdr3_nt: TGTGCCAGCAGCCCGCGACTAGCGGGAAGGGGGAGGTACAATGAGCAGTTCTTC
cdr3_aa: CASSPRLAGRGRYNEQFF

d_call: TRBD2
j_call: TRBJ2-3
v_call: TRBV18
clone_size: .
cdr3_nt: TGTGCCAGCTCACTATTACCGGGACTAGCATCAACAGATACGCAGTATTTT
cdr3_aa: CASSLLPGLASTDTQYF

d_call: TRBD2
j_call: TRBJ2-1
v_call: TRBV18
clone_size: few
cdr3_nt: TGTGCCAGCGGTGGACTAGCGGGAGGCGAGCAGTTCTTC
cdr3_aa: CASGGLAGGEQFF

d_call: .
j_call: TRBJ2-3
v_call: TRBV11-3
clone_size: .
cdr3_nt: TGTGCCAGCACTGGTGGGGGCCGCACAGATACGCAGTATTTT
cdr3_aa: CASTGGGRTDTQYF

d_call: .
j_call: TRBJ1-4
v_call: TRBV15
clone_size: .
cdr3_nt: TGTGCCACCAGCAGAGAAACGAATGAAAAACTGTTTTTT
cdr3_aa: CATSRETNEKLFF

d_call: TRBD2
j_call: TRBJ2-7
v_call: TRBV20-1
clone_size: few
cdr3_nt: TGCAGTGCTAGAGATCAAGGCCGTAGCGGGAGGTATCTATACGAGCAGTACTTC
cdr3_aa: CSARDQGRSGRYLYEQYF

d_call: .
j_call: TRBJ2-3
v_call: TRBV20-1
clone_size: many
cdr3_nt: TGCAGTGCTAGCGCGGAGATCACAGATACGCAGTATTTT
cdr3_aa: CSASAEITDTQYF

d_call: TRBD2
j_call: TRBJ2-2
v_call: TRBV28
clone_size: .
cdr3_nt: TGTGCCAGCAGCCCTCGGCGGCTAGCGGGTTACACCGGGGAGCTGTTTTTT
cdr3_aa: CASSPRRLAGYTGELFF